This T cell receptor (beta chain) was retrieved from a study of low-dose radiotherapy and immunotherapy resistance in tumors. As for the study in general: Treatment of Cohort 1 consisted of 0.5 Gy per fraction every 2 weeks, adding up to 6.5 Gy. One day before radiation and immunotherapy, intravenous cyclophosphamide 200 mg/m2 was administered, with this repeated every two weeks. The schedule for Cohort 2 used 1 Gy per fraction every two weeks, which added up to 13 Gy over 26 weeks.

First-strand cDNA used TRAV- and TRBV-specific primers, covering alpha and beta chains. It was with a constant-region primer and a V-primer adapter that TCRs were amplified over about 19 PCR cycles. A single record per CDR3 protein comes from TCRdb applying MiXCR to the reads. The data show tens of thousands of distinct CDR3 sequences, approximately 17% seen once. V dropped 0 bases and J dropped 9 bases, with 15 bases sitting between them. The CDR3 contains 14 residues. Germline CDR1 SGHNT, CDR2 YYREEE (reference sequence). As to time point: before trial treatment. Nivolumab, ipilimumab, aspirin, low-dose cyclophosphamide and low-dose radiotherapy were given to donors. At least ten counts were recorded for this clonotype.

The sequences come from PBMCs, collected before treatment. The TCR sequence derives from a male donor with prostate cancer. The rearrangement links TRBV5-4 to TRBJ1-1; D is uncertain. In nucleotides, the CDR3 is TGTGCCAGCAGCTTGGAGGCGGGTCTGGGCAAAGCTTTCTTT. The encoded protein is CASSLEAGLGKAFF.